Detailed here is one T cell receptor beta chain. Antigen unknown. The entry originates in a study of shared clonotypes between healthy human individuals. Study results and limitations: A handful of donors showed sharing of approximately 5% of naive CD4 clonotypes.

Profiling relied on immunoSEQ multiplex PCR, and the TCRdb table lists in-frame clones only, not all of them. Among approximately 2,000,000 clones listed, just under 95% were seen once. This CDR3 comprises 13 residues. Germline values: CDR1 LNHDA, CDR2 SQIVND (reference sequence). Trimming stripped 4 bases from V and 7 bases from J, with 14 bases between. The naive CD8 population came from CD45RO-negative cells selected for CCR7, without terminally differentiated effector memory CD45RA+ cells. The specimen sequenced was naive CD8+ T cells from PBMCs. The chain carries TRBV19 and TRBJ2-7; no firm D call. The sequence was obtained from a man aged 18 to 29 in good health. Some clones in this sample may be carry-over from other donors' samples. The chain's CDR3 is CASSNRVLGEQYF. The CDR3 nucleotides are TGTGCCAGTAGTAACCGGGTCCTGGGGGAGCAGTACTTC.